This T cell receptor (beta chain) was profiled in a study of blood T cell repertoires in COVID-19 (dated by TCRdb to about 2020). Study-level background: Samples from collaborators originated in the United States, Italy and Spain and spanned both the acute and convalescent phases of COVID-19. Where available, HLA class I and class II types were taken from metadata supplied by the sample provider and were not determined by assay-based typing. The repertoires were released in a freely available public database meant as a resource for research on the immune response to SARS-CoV-2. The material from the prospective study consisted of cDNA or gDNA derived from T cells, B-cell-depleted T cells, or PBMCs. Deeply sampled blood TCRbeta repertoires from subjects exposed to, actively infected with, or recovered from COVID-19 were included in the dataset. Samples came from the ongoing ImmuneRACE study (first 160 participants) plus 1,254 subjects from 6 global collaborators. A de-identified subject ID, COVID-19 status, age in years and sex were almost always included in the sample metadata. Overall study results and their limits: How much clinical and demographic metadata was included differed by source and by participant, and the metadata was provided uncurated.

TCRbeta CDR3 regions were amplified from genomic DNA by means of the immunoSEQ Assay, a bias-controlled multiplex PCR. Per the original workflow: The number of nucleated cells in each sample was estimated by amplification of reference gene primers within the assay. To quantify the absolute abundance of each unique TCRbeta CDR3 rearrangement, sequence reads were collapsed and filtered. For each sample, productive Simpson clonality was calculated as the square root of Simpson's diversity index across productive rearrangements. In its TCRdb copy, this immuneACCESS table keeps in-frame sequences only and misses some clones. Where compared with another copy, unresolved V genes explain less than half of these, and the others have no known cause. The D gene and trimming were derived from the DNA, and the V and J assignments and clone size from that table. Present in this sample are approximately 290,000 clones, around 85% of which were seen just once. The ten largest account for 0.87% of the sample.

In Seattle, one collaborating source enrolled patients while the infection was active and tracked those patients longitudinally over the course of disease. Each collaborating institution followed its own protocols to collect whole blood in K2EDTA tubes. For TCRbeta analysis, collaborators shipped samples as frozen whole blood, isolated PBMCs, or DNA extracted from either of those sample types. Remarks on this clone: Its antigen is not yet known. No base qualities exist here, and no much larger clone lies one base off it.

Inclusive of the bounding cysteine and phenylalanine, the CDR3 is 15 residues long. Of all the DNA, just the CDR3 is kept, 45 bases in frame from base 1. V trim: 0 bases; J trim: 6 bases; unmatched bases: 5. The germline V gene sets CDR1 to SGHVS and CDR2 to FQNEAQ. The receptor was derived from a human donor with COVID-19, enrolled during active disease. The donor label of this sample is uncertain. The rearrangement combines TRBV7-8 with TRBJ1-2, with 9 bases aligning to TRBD1. The sample was peripheral blood. The DNA sequence is as follows: TGTGCCAGCAGCTTAGCGGGAACAGGGGGCCATGGCTACACCTTC. This is translated as CASSLAGTGGHGYTF.